The subject of this entry is one TCR beta chain. The CDR3 is made up of 14 amino acids. V lost 6 bases to trimming and J lost 6 bases, with 15 bases between them. Germline V gene lookup returns CDR1 LNHDA and CDR2 SQIVND (reference sequence). This record belongs to a study of blood T cell repertoires in COVID-19. For the study at large: COVID-19 samples collected from the United States, Italy and Spain covered acute and convalescent phases. Sources were T cells, B-cell-depleted T cells, or PBMCs; the material itself was cDNA or gDNA.

Original processing notes: Amplification of reference gene primers was used by the study to estimate nucleated cell counts. Clones were sequenced by immunoSEQ multiplex PCR, and TCRdb holds only the in-frame ones, with some missing. V, J and clone size are those of that table, while D and trimming were read from the DNA. The sample contains 380,000 or so clones, over 65% of which appear only once. V gene TRBV19 combines with J gene TRBJ1-5; D is ambiguous. This clonotype originated in a human donor with acute or convalescent COVID-19. The donor label of this sample is uncertain. The specimen was peripheral blood. The CDR3 here is CASRDGLGPQPQHF. For the CDR3, the DNA is TGTGCCAGTAGAGACGGTCTGGGCCCTCAGCCCCAGCATTTT.